The clone carrying this T cell receptor beta chain has only one observation. Its matching antigen is unknown. Germline lookup yields CDR1 MNHNS and CDR2 SASEGT. The CDR3 covers 15 residues. The V gene end was trimmed by 1 base and the J gene end by 7 bases; junction bases not matched to a gene: 2. The source of the sample is a study of T cell responses to AZD1222 COVID-19 vaccine. Study as a whole: Timing groups of about 4 and about 12 weeks for second doses were pooled. Study observations and caveats: Spike-specific TCR breadth and depth were elevated following two AZD1222 doses.

Produced via immunoSEQ multiplex PCR; TCRdb's table is partial and in-frame only. The sample includes 150,000 to 180,000 clones, about 87% seen only once; the top ten take less than 3.5%. This chain links TRBV6-1 with TRBJ1-4; TRBD1 matches 11 bases. Sequenced material: peripheral blood, taken on day 0 of AZD1222 vaccination. This sequence originates from an adult in good health. CDR3 loop: CASSEVGTGGEKLFF. DNA of the CDR3: TGTGCCAGCAGTGAAGTTGGGACAGGGGGTGAAAAACTGTTTTTT.